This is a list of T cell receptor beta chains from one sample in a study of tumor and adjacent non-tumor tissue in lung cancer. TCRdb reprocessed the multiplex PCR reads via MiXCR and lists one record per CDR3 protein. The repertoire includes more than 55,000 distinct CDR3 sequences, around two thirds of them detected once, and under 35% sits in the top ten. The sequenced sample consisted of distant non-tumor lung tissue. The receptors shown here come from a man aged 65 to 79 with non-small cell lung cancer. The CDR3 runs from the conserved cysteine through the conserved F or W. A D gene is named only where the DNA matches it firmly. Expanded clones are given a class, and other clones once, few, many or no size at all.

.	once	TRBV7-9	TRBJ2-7	CASSLDRETNEQYF	TGTGCCAGCAGCTTAGACAGGGAGACCAACGAGCAGTACTTC
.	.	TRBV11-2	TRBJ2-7	CTSSHSDPPFEQYF	TGTACCAGCAGCCATTCAGACCCCCCCTTCGAGCAGTACTTC
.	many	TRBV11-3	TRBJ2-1	CASSPGMGREQFF	TGTGCCAGCAGTCCAGGGATGGGGAGGGAGCAGTTCTTC
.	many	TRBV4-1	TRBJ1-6	CASSQDGAGKISPLHF	TGCGCCAGCAGCCAGGACGGGGCAGGGAAGATTTCACCCCTCCACTTT
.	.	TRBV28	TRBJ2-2	CASSLLGANIGELFF	TGTGCCAGCAGTTTACTGGGGGCGAACATCGGGGAGCTGTTTTTT
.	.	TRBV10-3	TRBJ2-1	CAISARDEQFF	TGTGCCATCAGTGCGAGGGATGAACAGTTCTTC
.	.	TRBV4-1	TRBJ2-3	CASSQQGVVADTQYF	TGCGCCAGCAGCCAACAGGGAGTGGTCGCAGATACGCAGTATTTT
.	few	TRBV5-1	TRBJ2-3	CASSITDTQYF	TGCGCCAGCAGCATCACAGATACGCAGTATTTT
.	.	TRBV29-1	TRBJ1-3	CSVEPPGAGAGGTTTCF	TGCAGCGTTGAACCCCCCGGGGCAGGGGCGGGGGGAACCACCACATGTTTT
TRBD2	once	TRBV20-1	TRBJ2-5	CNAGGQAGANQETQYF	TGCAATGCTGGGGGGCAAGCGGGGGCCAACCAAGAGACCCAGTACTTC
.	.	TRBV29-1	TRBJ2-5	CSVGLVQETQNF	TGCAGCGTTGGTCTCGTCCAAGAGACCCAAAACTTC